This T cell receptor beta chain comes out of a study of T cells in Graves' hyperthyroidism and ophthalmopathy. The CDR3 regions of TCR beta were amplified from RNA transcripts. First-round RT-PCR targeting the TCR CDR3 was performed with the HTBI primer set. MiXCR was run by TCRdb on the multiplex PCR reads, yielding one entry per CDR3 protein. This table has hundreds of thousands of distinct CDR3 sequences, 45% appearing once. Germline V lookup: CDR1 SGDLS, CDR2 YYNGEE. The V and J ends lost 4 bases and 6 bases, in that order; junction bases with no gene match: 16. The CDR3 spans 17 residues. The sequence derives from an adult man with Graves' disease, either hyperthyroidism or ophthalmopathy (not recorded which). The specimen sequenced was peripheral blood or thyroid tissue (not recorded which). This sequence joins TRBV9 and TRBJ1-2, with 9 bases that match TRBD1. The CDR3 is CASSTSSQGAPLDGYTF. DNA of the CDR3: TGTGCCAGCAGCACATCCTCACAGGGGGCCCCCTTAGATGGCTACACCTTC.